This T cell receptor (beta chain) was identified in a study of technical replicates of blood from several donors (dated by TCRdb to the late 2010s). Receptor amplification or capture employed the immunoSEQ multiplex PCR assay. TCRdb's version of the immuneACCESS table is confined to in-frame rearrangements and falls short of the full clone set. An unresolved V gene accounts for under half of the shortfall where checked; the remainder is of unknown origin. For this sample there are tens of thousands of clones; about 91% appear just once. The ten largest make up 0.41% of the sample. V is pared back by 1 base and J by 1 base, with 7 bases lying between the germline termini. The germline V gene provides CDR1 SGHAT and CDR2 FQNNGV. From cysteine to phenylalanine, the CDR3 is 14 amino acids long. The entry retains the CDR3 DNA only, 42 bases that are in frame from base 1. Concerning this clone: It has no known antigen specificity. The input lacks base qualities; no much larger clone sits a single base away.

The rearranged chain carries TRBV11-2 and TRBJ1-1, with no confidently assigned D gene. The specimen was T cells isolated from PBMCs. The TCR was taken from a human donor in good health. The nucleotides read TGTGCCAGCAGCTTAGCTGCGGGGAACACTGAAGCTTTCTTT. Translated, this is CASSLAAGNTEAFF.